This entry lists 25 T cell receptor beta chains sequenced from one sample in a study of shared clonotypes between healthy human individuals. The assay was immunoSEQ multiplex PCR, and TCRdb's table has in-frame clones only and misses some. The table lists 850,000 to 1,200,000 clones, around 74% of them singletons. The sequenced sample was memory CD4+ T cells sorted from blood. As to subset: CD45RA-negative fraction. The receptors were sampled from a man younger than 35 in good health.

This chain uses TRBV7-2 with TRBJ1-4; unclear D gene. Trimming took off 5 bases at V and 14 bases at J, with 18 bases between the two ends. CDR1 is SGHTA and CDR2 is FQGNSA in the germline V gene. This CDR3 contains 13 residues. For the CDR3, the DNA is TGTGCCAGCAGCCTCTCCCGGGCCCCAGGTCTGTTTTTT. Protein sequence: CASSLSRAPGLFF.

The V gene is TRBV5-8, the J gene TRBJ1-5; unclear D gene. Germline assignment: CDR1 SGHTS and CDR2 YDEGEE. The CDR3 contains 15 residues. Trimming stripped 4 bases from V and 0 bases from J, with 11 bases between. CDR3 sequence reads: CASSLTQYSNQPQHF. The CDR3 bases are TGTGCCAGCAGCCTAACACAGTATAGCAATCAGCCCCAGCATTTT. Full variable domain (outside the CDR3, taken from reference TRBV5-8 and TRBJ1-5): EAGVTQSPTHLIKTRGQQATLRCSPISGHTSVYWYQQALGLGLQFLLWYDEGEERNRGNFPPRFSGRQFPNYSSELNVNALELEDSALYLCASSLTQYSNQPQHFGDGTRLSIL.

The rearrangement links TRBV11-2 to TRBJ1-4; D unresolved. From germline, CDR1 is SGHAT and CDR2 FQNNGV. This CDR3 is 15 amino acids long. The ends were cut back, 3 bases at V and 0 bases at J, with 8 bases in the middle. The CDR3 DNA reads as TGTGCCAGCAGCTTGACACATGCAACTAATGAAAAACTGTTTTTT. Amino acid sequence: CASSLTHATNEKLFF.

The chain combines TRBV5-5 with TRBJ2-3, with TRBD2 identical over 7 bases. CDR1 and CDR2 (germline): SGHKS, YYEKEE (reference sequence). The junction had 13 bases not matched to a gene; V was cut back by 4 bases and J by 2 bases. The CDR3 contains 17 residues. Here the CDR3 DNA reads TGTGCCAGCAGCCACAATTCGTGGGGGGGAACCACAGATACGCAGTATTTT. Its protein product is CASSHNSWGGTTDTQYF. Full variable domain (remainder filled in from reference TRBV5-5 and TRBJ2-3): DAGVTQSPTHLIKTRGQQVTLRCSPISGHKSVSWYQQVLGQGPQFIFQYYEKEERGRGNFPDRFSARQFPNYSSELNVNALLLGDSALYLCASSHNSWGGTTDTQYFGPGTRLTVL.

The chain carries TRBV19 and TRBJ1-6; D is ambiguous. The CDR3 consists of 17 residues. Germline-derived CDR1 and CDR2 are LNHDA and SQIVND (reference sequence). V lost 7 bases, J lost 7 bases, and 23 bases lay in between. Here the CDR3 DNA reads TGTGCCAGTAAGCAGTCGCCAGGACTCACAGCAAATTCACCCCTCCACTTT. It encodes CASKQSPGLTANSPLHF. Combining the CDR3 with reference TRBV19 and TRBJ1-6 gives the whole variable domain DGGITQSPKYLFRKEGQNVTLSCEQNLNHDAMYWYRQDPGQGLRLIYYSQIVNDFQKGDIAEGYSVSREKKESFPLTVTSAQKNPTAFYLCASKQSPGLTANSPLHFGNGTRLTVT.

In DNA, the CDR3 is TGTGCCAGCAGTGAACCAGGACAGGGGGCGAATGGACTGTTTTTT. Its protein product is CASSEPGQGANGLFF. The chain combines TRBV2 with TRBJ1-4; TRBD1 aligns across 11 bases. J gave up 13 bases and V 2 bases, and 9 bases lay outside the gene matches. Germline V gene sequence: CDR1 SNHLY, CDR2 FYNNEI. The CDR3 spans 15 residues.

V gene TRBV2 combines with J gene TRBJ2-7; 8 nucleotides line up with TRBD1. This CDR3 has 14 residues. Per germline, CDR1 SNHLY and CDR2 FYNNEI. Trimming removed 5 bases from V and 2 bases from J; junction bases left unmatched: 5. CDR3 loop: CASSTGGSPYEQYF. CDR3 bases: TGTGCCAGCAGTACAGGGGGTTCGCCCTACGAGCAGTACTTC.

This clone was counted a single time. The sample carries other DNA sequences with the same CDR3. The chain is built from TRBV6-5 and TRBJ2-7; D could derive from TRBD1 or TRBD2 (5 bases each). This CDR3 contains 12 residues. The V end was cut by 2 bases, the J end by 7 bases, with 9 bases between. CDR1 MNHEY and CDR2 SVGAGI come from the germline V gene. The CDR3 nucleotides are TGTGCCAGCAGTTACCGGGGCGGGGAGCAGTACTTC. Translated: CASSYRGGEQYF.

The CDR3 loop is CASRIEGGGGELFF. Written as DNA, the CDR3 is TGTGCCAGCAGGATCGAGGGAGGAGGCGGGGAGCTGTTTTTT. This sequence joins TRBV6-5 and TRBJ2-2; maybe TRBD2 (6 bases). CDR1 and CDR2 (germline): MNHEY, SVGAGI. This CDR3 is built from 14 residues. V gave up 6 bases and J gave up 7 bases, with 15 bases separating them.

The table lists this clone with a count of one. The chain uses TRBV5-6 and TRBJ1-1; a possible D gene is TRBD1 (5 bases). This CDR3 has 16 residues. V was pared by 4 bases and J by 1 base, with 17 bases between. Germline V CDR1 and CDR2: SGHDT, YYEEEE. The CDR3 bases are TGTGCCAGCAGCCGAGGCCCCCCCGGGGGGAACACTGAAGCTTTCTTT. It is translated as CASSRGPPGGNTEAFF.

The V call is TRBV5-1, the J call TRBJ2-1; 15 nucleotides agree with TRBD2. The length of the CDR3 is 16 residues. With V trimmed by 0 bases and J by 12 bases, 7 bases remained unmatched. Per germline, CDR1 SGHRS and CDR2 YFSETQ. The CDR3 region is CASSLAYGLAGGGQFF. CDR3 nucleotide sequence: TGCGCCAGCAGCTTGGCCTACGGACTAGCGGGAGGGGGGCAGTTCTTC.

The chain combines TRBV10-1 with TRBJ2-1; D is possibly TRBD1 or TRBD2 (7 bases each). The germline CDR1 and CDR2 sequences are WNHNN and SYGVQD (reference sequence). Deletions cut 2 bases from V and 4 bases from J, with 15 bases between. The CDR3 spans 16 residues. CDR3 protein: CASSEGRGRRYNEQFF. The CDR3 DNA follows: TGCGCCAGCAGTGAGGGGAGGGGGCGTAGATACAATGAGCAGTTCTTC.

The CDR3 nucleotides read TGTGCCTGGGCAGGGGGTGCGTACAATGAGCAGTTCTTC. This gives the protein CAWAGGAYNEQFF. V gene TRBV30 combines with J gene TRBJ2-1; 7 positions agree with TRBD1. This CDR3 is built from 13 residues. The V gene's germline CDR1 is GTSNPN and CDR2 SVGIG (reference sequence). The trim removed 5 bases at V and 4 bases at J, leaving 5 bases unmatched.

CDR3 sequence (DNA): TGTGCCAGCAGTCCCGGACTAGCGGGAGTGGATACGCAGTATTTT. Its protein is CASSPGLAGVDTQYF. The rearrangement joins TRBV6-6 to TRBJ2-3; 13 nucleotides align to TRBD2. The J segment lost 6 bases and the V segment lost 5 bases, leaving 5 bases of the junction unmatched. The CDR3 is 15 residues long. Germline CDR1 is MNHNY and CDR2 is SVGAGI (reference sequence).

This clone has a single count. The rearrangement uses TRBV11-1 and TRBJ2-5; 12 bases are a match to TRBD2. Looked up from germline, CDR1 is SGHAT and CDR2 is FQDESV (reference sequence). V was pared by 5 bases and J by 4 bases, with 8 bases of the junction left unmatched. The CDR3 covers 16 residues. CDR3 residues: CASSQRTSGVGETQYF. Here the CDR3 DNA reads TGTGCCAGCAGCCAGAGGACTAGCGGGGTGGGAGAGACCCAGTACTTC.

The gene calls are TRBV2 and TRBJ2-7, with TRBD1 as a possible D gene (6 bases). V gave up 1 base and J gave up 5 bases, with 9 bases separating them. The CDR3 is 13 amino acids. Germline CDR1 SNHLY, CDR2 FYNNEI. The CDR3 reads CASSEDRVHEQYF. The CDR3 coding sequence is TGTGCCAGCAGTGAAGACAGGGTCCACGAGCAGTACTTC.

The genes are TRBV5-4 and TRBJ2-4; D could derive from TRBD1 or TRBD2 (6 bases each). The CDR3 covers 14 residues. Germline CDR1 SGHNT, CDR2 YYREEE (reference sequence). Trimming removed 0 bases at V and 8 bases at J, with 12 bases between. The CDR3 DNA reads TGTGCCAGCAGCTTGGCGGGGGCCGGTCACATTCAGTACTTC. Its protein is CASSLAGAGHIQYF.

This clone was seen more than once but under ten times. The chain combines TRBV6-5 with TRBJ2-1; TRBD1 aligns across 8 bases. This CDR3 comprises 14 residues. Looked up from germline, CDR1 is MNHEY and CDR2 is SVGAGI. V lost 6 bases and J lost 16; bases outside the gene matches: 17. The CDR3 spells CASSPAYATGVGFF. The DNA of the CDR3 is TGTGCCAGCAGCCCCGCATACGCGACAGGGGTGGGATTCTTC.

CDR3 region: CASTGPTRGVDYEQYF. The CDR3 DNA reads TGTGCCAGTACTGGACCTACGAGGGGGGTGGACTACGAGCAGTACTTC. This chain links TRBV19 with TRBJ2-7, with D perhaps TRBD1 or TRBD2 (6 bases each). Germline V CDR1 and CDR2: LNHDA, SQIVND (reference sequence). The CDR3 loop spans 16 amino acids. The V and J ends lost 7 bases and 3 bases respectively, with 22 bases between them.

The V and J genes are TRBV6-1 and TRBJ1-3; 10 nucleotides line up with TRBD1. The junction had 1 base not matched to a gene; V was cut back by 7 bases and J by 4 bases. The length of the CDR3 is 13 residues. In germline, CDR1 is MNHNS, CDR2 SASEGT. The CDR3 here is CASKTGGGNTIYF. CDR3 nucleotide sequence: TGTGCCAGCAAGACAGGGGGCGGAAACACCATATATTTT.

The chain joins TRBV2 to TRBJ2-7; the D is unclear. The length of the CDR3 is 14 residues. The germline gives CDR1 SNHLY, CDR2 FYNNEI. V was shortened by 7 bases and J by 7 bases, with 20 bases between the two germline ends. The CDR3 DNA reads TGTGCCAGCATAAGAACGCCTCTTAGTGTAGAGCAGTACTTC. This codes for CASIRTPLSVEQYF.

The V call is TRBV5-1, the J call TRBJ1-4; D is perhaps TRBD1 (6 bases). This CDR3 region has 13 residues. The V and J ends lost 0 bases and 8 bases respectively, with 8 bases between them. Germline loops: CDR1 SGHRS, CDR2 YFSETQ. CDR3 coding DNA: TGCGCCAGCAGCTTGGGGGACAAGGAAAAACTGTTTTTT. Its translation is CASSLGDKEKLFF.

The rearrangement links TRBV6-5 to TRBJ2-7; 8 bases fit TRBD1. The CDR3 covers 14 residues. Germline V lookup: CDR1 MNHEY, CDR2 SVGAGI. Trimming at V came to 5 bases and at J to 4 bases, leaving 7 bases not matched to a gene. The CDR3 region has the DNA TGTGCCAGCAGTGGTCGACAGGGGCCATACGAGCAGTACTTC. Its translation: CASSGRQGPYEQYF.

This clone was observed a handful of times. The chain carries TRBV6-1 and TRBJ1-5; weak D call: TRBD1 (6 bases). The CDR3 loop spans 13 amino acids. Deletions cut 4 bases from V and 5 bases from J, with 9 bases between. Germline lookup yields CDR1 MNHNS and CDR2 SASEGT. This CDR3 is CASSVGTYQPQHF. CDR3 bases: TGTGCCAGCAGTGTAGGGACATATCAGCCCCAGCATTTT.

In the case of this clone: This sample also contains other DNA sequences that code for the same CDR3. The chain links TRBV5-6 to TRBJ2-2, with TRBD2 identical over 11 bases. The V segment lost 0 bases and the J segment 3 bases; nucleotides outside the gene matches: 1. CDR1 is SGHDT, CDR2 YYEEEE, per germline. The CDR3 is 16 residues long. The CDR3 spells CASSLVLAGDTGELFF. In DNA form, the CDR3 reads TGTGCCAGCAGCTTGGTACTAGCGGGAGACACCGGGGAGCTGTTTTTT. The complete variable domain, with remaining parts taken from reference TRBV5-6 and TRBJ2-2, reads DAGVTQSPTHLIKTRGQQVTLRCSPKSGHDTVSWYQQALGQGPQFIFQYYEEEERQRGNFPDRFSGHQFPNYSSELNVNALLLGDSALYLCASSLVLAGDTGELFFGEGSRLTVL.